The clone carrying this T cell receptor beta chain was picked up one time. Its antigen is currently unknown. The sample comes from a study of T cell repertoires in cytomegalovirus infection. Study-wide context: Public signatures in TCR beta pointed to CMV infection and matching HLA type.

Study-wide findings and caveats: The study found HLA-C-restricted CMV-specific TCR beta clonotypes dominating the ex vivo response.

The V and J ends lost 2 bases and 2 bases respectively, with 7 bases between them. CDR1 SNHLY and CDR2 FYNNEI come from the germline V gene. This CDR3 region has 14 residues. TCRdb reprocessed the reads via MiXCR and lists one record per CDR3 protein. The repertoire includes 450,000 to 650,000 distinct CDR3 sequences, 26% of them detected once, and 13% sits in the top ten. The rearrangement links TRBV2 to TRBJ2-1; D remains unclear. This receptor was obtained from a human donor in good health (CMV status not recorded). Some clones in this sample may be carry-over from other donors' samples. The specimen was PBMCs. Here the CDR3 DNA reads TGTGCCAGCAGTGAACGCGGAACCTACAATGAGCAGTTCTTC. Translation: CASSERGTYNEQFF.